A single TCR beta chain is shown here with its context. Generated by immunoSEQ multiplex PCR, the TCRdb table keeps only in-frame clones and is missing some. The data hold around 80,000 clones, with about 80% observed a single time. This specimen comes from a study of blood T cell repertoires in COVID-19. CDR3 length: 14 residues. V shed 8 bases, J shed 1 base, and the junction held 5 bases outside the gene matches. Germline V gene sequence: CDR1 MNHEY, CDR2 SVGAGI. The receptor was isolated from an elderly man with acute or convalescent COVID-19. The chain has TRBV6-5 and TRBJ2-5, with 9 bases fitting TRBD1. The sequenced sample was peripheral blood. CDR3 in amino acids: CASDTDRGQETQYF. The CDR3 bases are TGTGCCAGCGATACGGACAGGGGCCAAGAGACCCAGTACTTC.